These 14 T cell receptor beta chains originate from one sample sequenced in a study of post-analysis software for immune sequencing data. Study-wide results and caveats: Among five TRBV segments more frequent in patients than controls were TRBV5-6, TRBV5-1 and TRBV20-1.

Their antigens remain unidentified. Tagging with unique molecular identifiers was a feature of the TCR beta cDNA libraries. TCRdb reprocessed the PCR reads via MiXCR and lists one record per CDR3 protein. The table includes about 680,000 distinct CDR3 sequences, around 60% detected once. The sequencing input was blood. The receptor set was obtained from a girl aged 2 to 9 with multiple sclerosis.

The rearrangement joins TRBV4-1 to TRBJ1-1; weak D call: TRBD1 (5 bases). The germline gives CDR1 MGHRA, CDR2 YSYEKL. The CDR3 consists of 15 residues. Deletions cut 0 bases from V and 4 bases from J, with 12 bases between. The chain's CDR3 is CASSQDGVRGTEAFF. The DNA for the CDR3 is TGCGCCAGCAGCCAAGATGGGGTAAGGGGCACTGAAGCTTTCTTT.

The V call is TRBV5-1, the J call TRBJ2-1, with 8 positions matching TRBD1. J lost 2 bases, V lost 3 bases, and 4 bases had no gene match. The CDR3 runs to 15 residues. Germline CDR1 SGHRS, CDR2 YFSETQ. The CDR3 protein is CASSSGGPPYNEQFF. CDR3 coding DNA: TGCGCCAGCAGCTCAGGGGGCCCTCCCTACAATGAGCAGTTCTTC.

The CDR3 DNA reads TGTGCCAGCAGCCCCGGACTAGCGGTCTACGAGCAGTACTTC. As protein: CASSPGLAVYEQYF. The rearrangement links TRBV3-1 to TRBJ2-7; 10 bases align to TRBD2. The germline V gene has CDR1 LGHDT and CDR2 YNNKEL (reference sequence). The V gene end was trimmed by 4 bases and the J gene end by 3 bases; junction bases not matched to a gene: 3. The CDR3 has 14 amino acids.

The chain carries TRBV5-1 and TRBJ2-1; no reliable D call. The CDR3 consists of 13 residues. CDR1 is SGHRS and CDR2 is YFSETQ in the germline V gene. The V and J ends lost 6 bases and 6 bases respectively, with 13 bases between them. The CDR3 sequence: CASNPSPGNEQFF. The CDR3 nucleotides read TGCGCCAGCAACCCTAGTCCCGGCAATGAGCAGTTCTTC.

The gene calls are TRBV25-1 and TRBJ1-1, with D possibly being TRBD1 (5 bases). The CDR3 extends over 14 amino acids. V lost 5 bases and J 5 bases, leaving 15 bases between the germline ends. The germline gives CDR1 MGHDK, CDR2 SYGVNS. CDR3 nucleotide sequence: TGTGCCAGCAGTCGCCAGGGAGGCAGGACTGAAGCTTTCTTT. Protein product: CASSRQGGRTEAFF.

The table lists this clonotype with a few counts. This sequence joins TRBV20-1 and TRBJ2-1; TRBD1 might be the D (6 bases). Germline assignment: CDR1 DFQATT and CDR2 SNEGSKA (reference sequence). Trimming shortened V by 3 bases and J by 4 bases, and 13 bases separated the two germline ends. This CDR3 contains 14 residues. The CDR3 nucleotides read TGCAGTGCTAGTCAGAGGGGGACATACAATGAGCAGTTCTTC. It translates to CSASQRGTYNEQFF.

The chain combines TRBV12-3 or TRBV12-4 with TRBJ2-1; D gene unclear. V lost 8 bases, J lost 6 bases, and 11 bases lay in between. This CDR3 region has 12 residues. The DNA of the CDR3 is TGTGCCAGCGGCGGTCGGAGCAATGAGCAGTTCTTC. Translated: CASGGRSNEQFF.

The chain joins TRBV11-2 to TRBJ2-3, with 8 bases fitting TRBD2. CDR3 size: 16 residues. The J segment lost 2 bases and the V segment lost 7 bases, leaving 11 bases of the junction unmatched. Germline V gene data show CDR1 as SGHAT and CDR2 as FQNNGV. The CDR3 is CASNPGTSLHTDTQYF. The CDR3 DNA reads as TGTGCCAGCAACCCAGGGACTAGTCTTCACACAGATACGCAGTATTTT.

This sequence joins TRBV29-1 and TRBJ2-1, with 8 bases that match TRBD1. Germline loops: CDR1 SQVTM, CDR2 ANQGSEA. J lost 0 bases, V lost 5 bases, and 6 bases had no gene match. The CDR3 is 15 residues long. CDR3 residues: CSVSGGLSSYNEQFF. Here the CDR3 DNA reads TGCAGCGTTTCAGGGGGCCTGTCCTCCTACAATGAGCAGTTCTTC.

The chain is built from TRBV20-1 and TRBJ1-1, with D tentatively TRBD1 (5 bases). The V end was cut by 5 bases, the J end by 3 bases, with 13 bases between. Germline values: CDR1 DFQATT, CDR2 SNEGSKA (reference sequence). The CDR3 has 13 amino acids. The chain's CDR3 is CSAYPDRDTEAFF. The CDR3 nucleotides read TGCAGTGCTTATCCAGACAGAGACACTGAAGCTTTCTTT.

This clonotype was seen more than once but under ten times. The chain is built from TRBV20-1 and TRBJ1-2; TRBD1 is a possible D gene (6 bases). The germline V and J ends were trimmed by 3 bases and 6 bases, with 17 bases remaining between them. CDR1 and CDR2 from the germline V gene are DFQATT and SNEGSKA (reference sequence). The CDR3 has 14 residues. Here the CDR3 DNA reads TGCAGTGCTAGTACACAGGGAAGGCGACATGGCTACACCTTC. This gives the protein CSASTQGRRHGYTF.

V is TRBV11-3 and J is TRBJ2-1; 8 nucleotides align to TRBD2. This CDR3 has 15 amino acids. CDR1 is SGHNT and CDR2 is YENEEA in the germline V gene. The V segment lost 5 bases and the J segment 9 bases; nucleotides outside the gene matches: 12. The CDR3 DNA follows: TGTGCCAGCAGCCAAGGACTAGCTTTCGGGGTTGAGCAGTTCTTC. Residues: CASSQGLAFGVEQFF.

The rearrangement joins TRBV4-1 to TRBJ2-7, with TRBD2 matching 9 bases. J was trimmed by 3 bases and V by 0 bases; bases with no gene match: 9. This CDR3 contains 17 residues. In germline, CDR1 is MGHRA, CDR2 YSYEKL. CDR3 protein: CASSQEGQLAGIYEQYF. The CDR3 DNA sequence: TGCGCCAGCAGCCAAGAGGGGCAGCTAGCGGGAATCTACGAGCAGTACTTC.

The CDR3 is CASSWGDREWDTQYF. As DNA, the CDR3 is TGTGCCAGCAGTTGGGGGGACAGGGAATGGGATACGCAGTATTTT. V and J are TRBV12-3 or TRBV12-4 and TRBJ2-3, with 9 bases fitting TRBD1. Germline trimming cut 4 bases from V and 6 bases from J; bases unmatched to any gene: 8. This CDR3 spans 15 amino acids.